The source of this T cell receptor beta chain is a study of T cell responses to AZD1222 COVID-19 vaccine. Profiled with immunoSEQ multiplex PCR; TCRdb holds only in-frame clones, not every one. The sample lists some 170,000 clones, about 91% occurring once. This TCR was sampled from an adult who received the AZD1222 COVID-19 vaccine. The sequencing here drew on peripheral blood, taken 28 days after the second AZD1222 dose.

CDR3 DNA sequence: TGCGCCAGCAGCTCGGGGGTCGGCTCCTACAATGAGCAGTTCTTC. Its protein product is CASSSGVGSYNEQFF. The chain uses TRBV5-1 and TRBJ2-1; perhaps TRBD2 as D (6 bases). Germline values: CDR1 SGHRS, CDR2 YFSETQ. The CDR3 sequence is 15 residues long. V lost 3 bases to trimming and J lost 0 bases, with 10 bases between them.